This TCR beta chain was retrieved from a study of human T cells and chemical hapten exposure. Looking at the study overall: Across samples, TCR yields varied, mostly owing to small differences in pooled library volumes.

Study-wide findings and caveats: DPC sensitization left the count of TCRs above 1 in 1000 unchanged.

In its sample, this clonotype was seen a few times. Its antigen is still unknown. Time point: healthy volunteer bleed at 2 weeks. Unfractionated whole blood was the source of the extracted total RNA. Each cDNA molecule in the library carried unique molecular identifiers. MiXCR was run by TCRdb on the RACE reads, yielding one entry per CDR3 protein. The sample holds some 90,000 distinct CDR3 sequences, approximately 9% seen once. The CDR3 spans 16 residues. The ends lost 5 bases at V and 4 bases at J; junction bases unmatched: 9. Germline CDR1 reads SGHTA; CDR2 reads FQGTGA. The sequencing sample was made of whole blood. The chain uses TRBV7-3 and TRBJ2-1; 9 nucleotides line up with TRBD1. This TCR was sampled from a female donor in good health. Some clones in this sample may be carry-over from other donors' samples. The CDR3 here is CASSATTGGAYNEQFF. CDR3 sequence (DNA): TGTGCCAGCAGCGCAACCACAGGGGGCGCTTACAATGAGCAGTTCTTC.